This T cell receptor (beta chain) was retrieved from a study of identical twins. Broader study findings: Cord blood beta clonotypes present at high abundance carried fewer insertions; no such pattern appeared in memory repertoires. Among out-of-frame alpha sequences shared by twins, low generation probability occurred in excess. Twins' excess sharing was less marked for out-of-frame beta sequences.

This clonotype was counted only a few times. Its antigen is unknown. CDR3 length: 16 amino acids. V dropped 4 bases and J dropped 5 bases, with 17 bases sitting between them. Germline V lookup: CDR1 SGHTA, CDR2 FQGTGA. Donors uniformly comprised healthy Caucasians. From the 5' RACE reads, TCRdb called clonotypes with MiXCR, one entry per CDR3 protein. The sample holds hundreds of thousands of distinct CDR3 sequences, 9% to 15% seen once. The same specimen was also included in a second study, on yellow fever vaccine responses in identical twins.

This TCR came from a woman younger than 35 in good health. The sample taken for sequencing was PBMCs. This chain uses TRBV7-3 with TRBJ2-2, with D perhaps being TRBD1 or TRBD2 (6 bases each). The DNA of the CDR3 is TGTGCCAGCAGCTCCCCCCGGGGGCTGATGACCGGGGAGCTGTTTTTT. Protein product: CASSSPRGLMTGELFF.